One and the same sample provided the 11 T cell receptor beta chains below, sequenced in a study of molecular identifiers for immune sequencing clone quantification. Each CDR3 protein is one row after TCRdb ran MiXCR on the PCR reads. Of about 640,000 distinct CDR3 sequences listed, 20% are singletons. Sequencing was done on a sample of naive CD8+ T cells from blood, with Jurkat cell RNA spiked in. Subset denoted: FACS-sorted CD8+CD4-CCR7+CD45RA+ naive T cells. The receptors here all came from a human donor in good health. Some libraries in this study had Jurkat cell RNA spiked in.

This clonotype was seen repeatedly, ten times or more. The chain has TRBV28 and TRBJ2-2, with 8 positions matching TRBD2. The germline V gene has CDR1 MDHEN and CDR2 SYDVKM. V was clipped by 1 base and J by 6 bases; unmatched bases: 10. The CDR3 has 17 residues. The chain's CDR3 is CASSLLASGRLAGELFF. The CDR3 nucleotides read TGTGCCAGCAGTTTATTGGCCAGCGGGAGATTAGCCGGGGAGCTGTTTTTT.

This clonotype was counted between two and nine times. The rearrangement joins TRBV6-1 to TRBJ2-7, with D possibly matching TRBD2 (8 bases). Trimming shortened V by 7 bases and J by 1 base, and 17 bases separated the two germline ends. CDR3 length: 15 residues. Germline CDR1 MNHNS, CDR2 SASEGT. This CDR3 is CASKQGTSASYEQYF. The CDR3 coding sequence is TGTGCCAGCAAACAGGGGACTAGTGCTTCCTACGAGCAGTACTTC.

This clonotype was seen a handful of times. J is TRBJ2-3 and V is TRBV4-1; D may be TRBD2 (6 bases). CDR3 length: 17 residues. Germline V gene lookup returns CDR1 MGHRA and CDR2 YSYEKL. V was cut by 0 bases and J by 0 bases, with 13 bases left in between. In DNA, the CDR3 is TGCGCCAGCAGCCAAGAGACGTTGGGGACTAGCACAGATACGCAGTATTTT. Its translation is CASSQETLGTSTDTQYF.

In its sample, this clonotype was seen many times. CDR3 sequence (DNA): TGTGCCAGCAGCGGTGACGGGACGGATAGTGAACCGCAGTATTTT. Its protein is CASSGDGTDSEPQYF. The rearrangement links TRBV7-2 to TRBJ2-3; D tentatively fits TRBD1 or TRBD2 (5 bases each). Germline values: CDR1 SGHTA, CDR2 FQGNSA. CDR3 size: 15 residues. V was cut by 5 bases and J by 10 bases, with 22 bases left in between.

With respect to this clonotype: A much larger clone lies one base from this, so it may be a read error. The chain is built from TRBV27 and TRBJ2-2, with no clear D. V lost 6 bases and J lost 3, with 5 bases in between. CDR1 is MNHEY, CDR2 SMNVEV, per germline (reference sequence). The length of the CDR3 is 12 residues. The chain's CDR3 is CASRTYTGELFF. The CDR3 DNA follows: TGTGCCAGCAGAACTTACACCGGGGAGCTGTTTTTT.

The chain employs TRBV21-1 and TRBJ2-4; the table's D call, TRBD2, was not checked against the DNA. TRBV21-1 represents a pseudogene. This CDR3 region has 16 residues. The CDR3 DNA is TGTGCCAGCAGCAAAACCCTAGTCGGGGTCAAAAACATTCAGTACTTC. This sequence encodes CASSKTLVGVKNIQYF.

The chain combines TRBV15 with TRBJ2-5, with a possible D match to TRBD1 (6 bases). Trimming pared 4 bases from V and 7 bases from J, leaving 22 bases between. The CDR3 totals 16 residues. Germline V gene lookup returns CDR1 LNHNV and CDR2 YYDKDF (reference sequence). CDR3 sequence reads: CATSTRQAATGGTQYF. The CDR3 bases are TGTGCCACCAGCACCCGACAGGCGGCGACAGGAGGGACCCAGTACTTC. The full variable domain, with the rest looked up from reference TRBV15 and TRBJ2-5, is DAMVIQNPRYQVTQFGKPVTLSCSQTLNHNVMYWYQQKSSQAPKLLFHYYDKDFNNEADTPDNFQSRRPNTSFCFLDIRSPGLGDTAMYLCATSTRQAATGGTQYFGPGTRLLVL.

The chain joins TRBV3-1 to TRBJ2-2; TRBD2 matches at 10 bases. This CDR3 comprises 18 residues. The V gene end was trimmed by 0 bases and the J gene end by 6 bases; junction bases not matched to a gene: 10. The germline CDR1 and CDR2 sequences are LGHDT and YNNKEL (reference sequence). CDR3 DNA sequence: TGTGCCAGCAGCCAAGATTTTCAACTAGCGGGGAGCCCCGGGGAGCTGTTTTTT. Translating gives CASSQDFQLAGSPGELFF.

About this clonotype: A read error may produce the germline difference seen at one junction end. V gene TRBV7-2 combines with J gene TRBJ2-2; D might be TRBD2 (6 bases). There are 19 residues in the CDR3. The germline gives CDR1 SGHTA, CDR2 FQGNSA. The DNA for the CDR3 is TGTGCCAGCAGCTTAGTGTTGTATCGCGGGGCGGTAAACACCCGGGAGCTGTTTTTT. Translated: CASSLVLYRGAVNTRELFF.

This clonotype was seen ten or more times. The chain has TRBV4-1 and TRBJ1-5; TRBD1 matches at 9 bases. V shed 3 bases, J shed 3 bases, and the junction held 3 bases outside the gene matches. The CDR3 is 15 amino acids. Germline V gene data show CDR1 as MGHRA and CDR2 as YSYEKL. The CDR3, as DNA: TGCGCCAGCAGCCACGTACAGGGGGCCAATCAGCCCCAGCATTTT. It specifies CASSHVQGANQPQHF.

As regards this clonotype: This may come from a read error, since a much larger clone is one base off. This chain connects TRBV19 to TRBJ2-3, with 9 nucleotides matching TRBD2. This CDR3 has 13 amino acids. Germline lookup yields CDR1 LNHDA and CDR2 SQIVND (reference sequence). CDR3 coding DNA: TGTGCCAGTAACGCGGGGGGGGTAGATACGCGGTATTTT. Translated, it gives CASNAGGVDTRYF. Variable domain in full (rest from reference TRBV19 and TRBJ2-3): DGGITQSPKYLFRKEGQNVTLSCEQNLNHDAMYWYRQDPGQGLRLIYYSQIVNDFQKGDIAEGYSVSREKKESFPLTVTSAQKNPTAFYLCASNAGGVDTRYFGPGTRLTVL.